This TCR beta chain was captured by sequencing in a study of T cells in Graves' hyperthyroidism and ophthalmopathy. Patients were excluded for uncontrolled infection, other autoimmune disease, pregnancy or lactation. This clonotype was observed at least ten times. The germline gives CDR1 SNHLY, CDR2 FYNNEI. The CDR3 length is 13 residues. V lost 6 bases to trimming and J lost 7 bases, with 15 bases between them. TCR beta CDR3 regions were amplified from RNA. RT-PCR in the first round (using the HTBI primer set) targeted the TCR CDR3. MiXCR, run by TCRdb on the multiplex PCR reads, gives a single entry per CDR3 protein. The sample yields 300,000 to 400,000 distinct CDR3 sequences, 21% seen once.

The chain recombines TRBV2 with TRBJ2-5; weak D call: TRBD2 (7 bases). The receptor was derived from a woman in her 50s with Graves' hyperthyroidism. Source material: blood. The CDR3 DNA reads TGTGCCAGCAGCGCTACAGGGAGGGGGACCCAGTACTTC. It codes for CASSATGRGTQYF.